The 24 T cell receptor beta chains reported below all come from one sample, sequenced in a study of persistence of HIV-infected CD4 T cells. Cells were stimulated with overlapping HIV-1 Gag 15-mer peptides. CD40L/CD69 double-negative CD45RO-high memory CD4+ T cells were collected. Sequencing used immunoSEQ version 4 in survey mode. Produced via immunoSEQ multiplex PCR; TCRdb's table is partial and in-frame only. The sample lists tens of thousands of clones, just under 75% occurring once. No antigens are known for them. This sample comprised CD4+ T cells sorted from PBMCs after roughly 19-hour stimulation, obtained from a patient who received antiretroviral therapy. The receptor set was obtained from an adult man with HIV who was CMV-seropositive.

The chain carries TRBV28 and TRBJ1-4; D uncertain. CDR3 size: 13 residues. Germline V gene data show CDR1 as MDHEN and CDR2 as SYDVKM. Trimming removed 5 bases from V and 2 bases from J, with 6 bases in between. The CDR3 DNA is TGTGCCAGCAGTGACGGGACTAATGAAAAACTGTTTTTT. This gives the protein CASSDGTNEKLFF.

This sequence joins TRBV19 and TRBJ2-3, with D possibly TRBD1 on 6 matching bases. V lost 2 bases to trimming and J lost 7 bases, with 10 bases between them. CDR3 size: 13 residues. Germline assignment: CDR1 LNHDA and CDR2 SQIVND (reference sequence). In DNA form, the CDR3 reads TGTGCCAGTAGTATACCGAGGGGGTATACGCAGTATTTT. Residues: CASSIPRGYTQYF.

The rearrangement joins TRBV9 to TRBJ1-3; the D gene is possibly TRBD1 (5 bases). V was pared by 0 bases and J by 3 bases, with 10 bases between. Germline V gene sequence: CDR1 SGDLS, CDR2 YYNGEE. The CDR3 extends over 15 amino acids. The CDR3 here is CASSVAGTYGNTIYF. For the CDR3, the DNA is TGTGCCAGCAGCGTAGCAGGGACCTATGGAAACACCATATATTTT.

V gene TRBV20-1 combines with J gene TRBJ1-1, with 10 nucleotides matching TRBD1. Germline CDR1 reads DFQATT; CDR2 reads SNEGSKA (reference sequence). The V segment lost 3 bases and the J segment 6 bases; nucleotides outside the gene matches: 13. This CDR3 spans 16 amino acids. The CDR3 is CSASPGTGQGIAEAFF. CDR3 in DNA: TGCAGTGCTAGTCCGGGTACGGGACAGGGGATCGCTGAAGCTTTCTTT.

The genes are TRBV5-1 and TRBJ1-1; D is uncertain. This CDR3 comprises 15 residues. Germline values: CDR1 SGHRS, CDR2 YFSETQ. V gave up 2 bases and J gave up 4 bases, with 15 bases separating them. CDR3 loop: CASSLRLGQGTEAFF. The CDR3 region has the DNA TGCGCCAGCAGCTTAAGGCTCGGGCAAGGCACTGAAGCTTTCTTT.

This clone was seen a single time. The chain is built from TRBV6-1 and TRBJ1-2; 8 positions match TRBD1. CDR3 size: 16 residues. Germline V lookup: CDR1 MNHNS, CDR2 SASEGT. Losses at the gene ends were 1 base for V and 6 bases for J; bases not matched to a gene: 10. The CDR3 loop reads CASSEGVGTGNDGYTF. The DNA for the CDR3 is TGTGCCAGCAGTGAAGGGGTTGGGACAGGCAACGATGGCTACACCTTC.

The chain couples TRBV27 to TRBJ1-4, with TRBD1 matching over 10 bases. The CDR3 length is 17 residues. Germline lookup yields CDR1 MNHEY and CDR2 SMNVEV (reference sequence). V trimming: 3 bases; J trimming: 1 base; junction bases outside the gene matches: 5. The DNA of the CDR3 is TGTGCCAGCAGTTTCTCCGGGACAGGGGTAACTAATGAAAAACTGTTTTTT. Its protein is CASSFSGTGVTNEKLFF. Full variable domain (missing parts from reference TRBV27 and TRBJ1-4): EAQVTQNPRYLITVTGKKLTVTCSQNMNHEYMSWYRQDPGLGLRQIYYSMNVEVTDKGDVPEGYKVSRKEKRNFPLILESPSPNQTSLYFCASSFSGTGVTNEKLFFGSGTQLSVL.

For the CDR3, the DNA is TGTGCCATCAGTGAAGCTGGACGGACTAACACTGAAGCTTTCTTT. Residues: CAISEAGRTNTEAFF. This chain uses TRBV10-3 with TRBJ1-1; no clear D gene. The CDR3 is 15 residues long. CDR1 ENHRY and CDR2 SYGVKD come from the germline V gene. The V gene lost 3 bases and the J gene lost 2 bases, with 13 bases spanning the gap.

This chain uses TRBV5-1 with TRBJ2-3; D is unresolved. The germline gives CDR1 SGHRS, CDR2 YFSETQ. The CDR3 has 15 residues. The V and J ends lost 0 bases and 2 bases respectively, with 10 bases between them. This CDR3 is CASSLDGSYTDTQYF. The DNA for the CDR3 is TGCGCCAGCAGCTTGGATGGCAGCTACACAGATACGCAGTATTTT.

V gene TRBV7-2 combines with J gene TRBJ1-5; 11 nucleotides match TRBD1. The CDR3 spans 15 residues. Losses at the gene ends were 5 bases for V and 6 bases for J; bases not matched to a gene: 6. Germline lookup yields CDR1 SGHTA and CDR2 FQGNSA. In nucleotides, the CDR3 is TGTGCCAGCAGCCCCACCGGACAGGGGGCTCAGCCCCAGCATTTT. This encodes CASSPTGQGAQPQHF.

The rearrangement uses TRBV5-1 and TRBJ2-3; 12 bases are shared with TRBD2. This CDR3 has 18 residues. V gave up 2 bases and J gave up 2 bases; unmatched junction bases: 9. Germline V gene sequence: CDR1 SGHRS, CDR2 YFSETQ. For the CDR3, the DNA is TGCGCCAGCAGCTTCCCCTCGACTAGCGGGGGATTCACAGATACGCAGTATTTT. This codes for CASSFPSTSGGFTDTQYF.

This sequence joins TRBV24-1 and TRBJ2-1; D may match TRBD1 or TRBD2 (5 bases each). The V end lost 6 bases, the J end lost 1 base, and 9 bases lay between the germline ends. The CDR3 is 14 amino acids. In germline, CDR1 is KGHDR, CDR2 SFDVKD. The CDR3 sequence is CATSQGRSYNEQFF. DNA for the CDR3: TGTGCCACCAGTCAGGGACGGTCCTACAATGAGCAGTTCTTC.

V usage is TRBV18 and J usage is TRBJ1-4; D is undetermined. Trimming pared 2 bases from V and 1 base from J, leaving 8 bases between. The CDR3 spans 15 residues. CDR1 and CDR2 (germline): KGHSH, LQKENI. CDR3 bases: TGTGCCAGCTCACCAGACGGCAGAACTAATGAAAAACTGTTTTTT. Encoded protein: CASSPDGRTNEKLFF.

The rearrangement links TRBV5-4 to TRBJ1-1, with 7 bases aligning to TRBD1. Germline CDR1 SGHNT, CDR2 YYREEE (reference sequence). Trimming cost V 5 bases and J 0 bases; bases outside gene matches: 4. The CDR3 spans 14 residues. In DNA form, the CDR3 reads TGTGCCAGCAGACGGGACAGACTGAACACTGAAGCTTTCTTT. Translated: CASRRDRLNTEAFF. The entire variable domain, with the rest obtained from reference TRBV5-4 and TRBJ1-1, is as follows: ETGVTQSPTHLIKTRGQQVTLRCSSQSGHNTVSWYQQALGQGPQFIFQYYREEENGRGNFPPRFSGLQFPNYSSELNVNALELDDSALYLCASRRDRLNTEAFFGQGTRLTVV.

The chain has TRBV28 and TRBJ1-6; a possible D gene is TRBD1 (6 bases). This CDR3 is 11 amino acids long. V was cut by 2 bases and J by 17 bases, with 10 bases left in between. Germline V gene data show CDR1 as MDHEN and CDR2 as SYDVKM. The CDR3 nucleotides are TGTGCCAGCAGTTTAAGGGGACAAATCCACTTT. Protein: CASSLRGQIHF.

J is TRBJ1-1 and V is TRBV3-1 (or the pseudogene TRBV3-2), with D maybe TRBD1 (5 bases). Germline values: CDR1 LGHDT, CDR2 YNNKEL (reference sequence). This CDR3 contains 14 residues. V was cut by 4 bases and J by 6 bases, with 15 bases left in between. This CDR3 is CASSLNSGKSEAFF. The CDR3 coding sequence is TGTGCCAGCAGCCTTAACTCAGGGAAATCTGAAGCTTTCTTT.

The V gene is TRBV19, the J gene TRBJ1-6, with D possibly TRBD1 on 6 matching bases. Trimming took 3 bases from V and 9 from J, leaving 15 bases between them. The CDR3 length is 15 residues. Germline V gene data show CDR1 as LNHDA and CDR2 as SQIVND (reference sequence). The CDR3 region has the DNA TGTGCCAGTAGTATGACGGGGCAGGGGAGTTCACCCCTCCACTTT. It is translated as CASSMTGQGSSPLHF.

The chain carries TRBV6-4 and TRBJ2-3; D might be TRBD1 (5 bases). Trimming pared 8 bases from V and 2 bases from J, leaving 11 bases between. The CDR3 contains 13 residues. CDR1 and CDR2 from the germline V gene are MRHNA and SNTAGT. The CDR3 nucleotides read TGTGCCAGCGGGGCGGAACCCACAGATACGCAGTATTTT. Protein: CASGAEPTDTQYF.

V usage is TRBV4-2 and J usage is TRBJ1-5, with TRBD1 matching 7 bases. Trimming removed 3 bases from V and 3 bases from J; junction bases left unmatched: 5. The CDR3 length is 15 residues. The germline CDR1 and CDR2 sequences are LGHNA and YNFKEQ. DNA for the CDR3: TGTGCCAGCAGCCAGCCTGACAGGGCCAATCAGCCCCAGCATTTT. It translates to CASSQPDRANQPQHF.

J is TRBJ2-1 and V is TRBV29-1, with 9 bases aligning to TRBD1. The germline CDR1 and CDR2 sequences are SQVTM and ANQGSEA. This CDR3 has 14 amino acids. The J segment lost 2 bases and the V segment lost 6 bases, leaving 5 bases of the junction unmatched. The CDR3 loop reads CSVRNRGPYNEQFF. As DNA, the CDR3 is TGCAGCGTCCGGAACAGGGGGCCCTACAATGAGCAGTTCTTC.

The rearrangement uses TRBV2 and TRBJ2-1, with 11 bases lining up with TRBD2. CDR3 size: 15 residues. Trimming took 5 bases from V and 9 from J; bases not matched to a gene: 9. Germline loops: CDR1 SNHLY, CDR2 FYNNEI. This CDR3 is CASSTTSGGRLEQFF. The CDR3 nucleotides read TGTGCCAGCAGTACCACTAGCGGGGGCCGGCTTGAGCAGTTCTTC.

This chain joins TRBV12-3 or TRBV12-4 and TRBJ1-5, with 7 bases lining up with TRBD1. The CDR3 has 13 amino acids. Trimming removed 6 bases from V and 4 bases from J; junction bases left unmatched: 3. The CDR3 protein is CASSYRGNQPQHF. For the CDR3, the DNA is TGTGCCAGCAGCTACAGGGGAAATCAGCCCCAGCATTTT.

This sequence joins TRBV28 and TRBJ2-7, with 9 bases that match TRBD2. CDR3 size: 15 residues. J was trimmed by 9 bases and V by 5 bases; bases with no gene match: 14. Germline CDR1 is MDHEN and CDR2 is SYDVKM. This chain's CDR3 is CASSIGASGEQGQYF. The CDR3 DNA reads TGTGCCAGCAGTATAGGTGCTAGCGGGGAGCAGGGGCAGTACTTC. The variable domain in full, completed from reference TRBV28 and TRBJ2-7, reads DVKVTQSSRYLVKRTGEKVFLECVQDMDHENMFWYRQDPGLGLRLIYFSYDVKMKEKGDIPEGYSVSREKKERFSLILESASTNQTSMYLCASSIGASGEQGQYFGPGTRLTVT.

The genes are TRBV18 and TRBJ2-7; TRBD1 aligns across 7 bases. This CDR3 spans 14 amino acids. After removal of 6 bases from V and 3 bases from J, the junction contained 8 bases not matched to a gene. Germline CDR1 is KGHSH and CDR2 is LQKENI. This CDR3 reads CASSSTRDSYEQYF. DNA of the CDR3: TGTGCCAGCTCCTCCACCCGGGACAGCTACGAGCAGTACTTC.